Below, one T cell receptor (beta chain) is given with its context. This specimen belongs to a study of T cell changes during pregnancy in multiple sclerosis. There are 14 residues in the CDR3. CDR1 LGHNA and CDR2 YSLEER come from the germline V gene. The V end was cut by 0 bases, the J end by 8 bases, with 12 bases between. This table comes from immunoSEQ multiplex PCR, and its TCRdb copy is limited to in-frame clones, with some not included. The sample consists of 50,000 or so clones, more than 90% of them appearing once. This sample comprised peripheral blood, obtained after pregnancy. This TCR came from a female donor in good health, enrolled as a control in a pregnancy study. The chain uses TRBV4-3 and TRBJ2-3; possible D gene TRBD1, 6 bases. The CDR3 DNA reads as TGCGCCAGCAGCCAAGATAGGGGGATAGGTACGCAGTATTTT. Translated: CASSQDRGIGTQYF.